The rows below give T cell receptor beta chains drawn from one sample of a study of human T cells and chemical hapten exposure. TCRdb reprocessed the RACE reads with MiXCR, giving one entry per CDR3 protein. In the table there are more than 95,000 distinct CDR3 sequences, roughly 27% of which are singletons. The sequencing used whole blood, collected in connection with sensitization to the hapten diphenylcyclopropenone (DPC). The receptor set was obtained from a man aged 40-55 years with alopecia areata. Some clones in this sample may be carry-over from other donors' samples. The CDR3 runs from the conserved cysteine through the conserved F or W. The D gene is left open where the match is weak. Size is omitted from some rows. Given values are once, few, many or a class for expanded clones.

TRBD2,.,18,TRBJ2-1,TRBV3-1,CASSQDWASGLRRNEQFF,TGTGCCAGCAGCCAAGATTGGGCTAGCGGCTTGCGCAGGAATGAGCAGTTCTTC
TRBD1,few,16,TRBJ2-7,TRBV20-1,CSARPTFRTGIYEQYF,TGCAGTGCTAGACCAACCTTTAGGACAGGTATCTACGAGCAGTACTTC
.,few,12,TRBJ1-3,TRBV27,CASSLPGNTIYF,TGTGCCAGCAGTTTACCAGGAAACACCATATATTTT
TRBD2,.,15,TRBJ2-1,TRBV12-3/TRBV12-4,CARPPWGGDYNEQFF,TGTGCCCGGCCTCCCTGGGGGGGGGATTACAATGAGCAGTTCTTC
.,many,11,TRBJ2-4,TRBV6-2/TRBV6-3,CASSWKNIQYF,TGTGCCAGCAGTTGGAAAAACATTCAGTACTTC
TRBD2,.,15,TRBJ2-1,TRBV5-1,CASSPGTSGNNEQFF,TGCGCCAGCAGCCCAGGGACTAGCGGAAACAATGAGCAGTTCTTC
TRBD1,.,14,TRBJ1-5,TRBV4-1,CASSNRQGDQPQHF,TGCGCCAGCAGCAACCGACAGGGGGATCAGCCCCAGCATTTT
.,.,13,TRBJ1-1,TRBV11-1,CASSVGQNTEAFF,TGTGCCAGCAGCGTAGGACAGAACACTGAAGCTTTCTTT
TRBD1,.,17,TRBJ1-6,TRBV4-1,CASSQGTGGQANSPLHF,TGCGCCAGCAGCCAAGGAACTGGTGGACAGGCGAATTCACCCCTCCACTTT
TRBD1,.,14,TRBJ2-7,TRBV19,CASSIGGQAYEQYF,TGTGCCAGTAGTATAGGAGGACAGGCCTACGAGCAGTACTTC
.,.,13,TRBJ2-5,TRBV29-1,CSVRTEGQETQYF,TGCAGCGTTCGAACAGAGGGGCAAGAGACCCAGTACTTC
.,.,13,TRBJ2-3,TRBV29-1,CSVVQGSTDTQYF,TGCAGCGTTGTGCAGGGAAGCACAGATACGCAGTATTTT
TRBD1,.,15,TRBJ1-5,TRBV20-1,CSARDDNRGNQPQHF,TGCAGTGCTAGAGATGATAACAGGGGGAATCAGCCCCAGCATTTT
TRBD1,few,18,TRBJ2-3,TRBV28,CASSSPRGTGVSTDTQYF,TGTGCCAGCAGTTCCCCCCGTGGGACAGGGGTCAGCACAGATACGCAGTATTTT
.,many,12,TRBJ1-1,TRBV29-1,CSVTRDGTEAFF,TGCAGCGTTACGAGGGATGGCACTGAAGCTTTCTTT
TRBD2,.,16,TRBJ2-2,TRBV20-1,CSAREILAGDTGELFF,TGCAGTGCTAGAGAAATTCTAGCGGGAGACACCGGGGAGCTGTTTTTT
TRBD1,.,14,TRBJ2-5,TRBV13,CASSLGQGKETQYF,TGTGCCAGCAGCTTAGGACAGGGGAAGGAGACCCAGTACTTC
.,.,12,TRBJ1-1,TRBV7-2,CASRSWTDEAFF,TGTGCCAGCAGATCCTGGACAGATGAAGCTTTCTTT
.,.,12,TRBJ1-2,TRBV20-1,CSALTGTNGYTF,TGCAGTGCTCTTACAGGGACGAACGGCTACACCTTC
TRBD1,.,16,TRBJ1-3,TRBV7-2,CASSLQTGHSGNTIYF,TGTGCCAGCAGCTTACAGACAGGGCACTCTGGAAACACCATATATTTT
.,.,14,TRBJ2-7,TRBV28,CASSPGLGLYEQYF,TGTGCCAGCAGTCCCGGGCTAGGCCTCTACGAGCAGTACTTC
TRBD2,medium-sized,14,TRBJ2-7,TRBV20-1,CSARDGRTRAKQYF,TGCAGTGCTAGAGATGGTCGGACTAGGGCGAAGCAGTACTTC
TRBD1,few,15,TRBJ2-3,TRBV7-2,CASSSQGGGTDTQYF,TGTGCCAGCAGCTCACAGGGGGGAGGCACAGATACGCAGTATTTT
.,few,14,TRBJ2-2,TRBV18,CASYASRNTGELFF,TGTGCCAGCTACGCGAGCAGGAACACCGGGGAGCTGTTTTTT
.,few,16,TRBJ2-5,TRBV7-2,CASSLPIQLPQETQYF,TGTGCCAGCAGCTTACCCATACAGCTACCCCAAGAGACCCAGTACTTC
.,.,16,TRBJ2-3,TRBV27,CASSRGGDRPQDTQYF,TGTGCCAGCAGCCGAGGGGGAGATCGCCCGCAAGATACGCAGTATTTT
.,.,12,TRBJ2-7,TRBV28,CASSFYASEQYF,TGTGCCAGCAGTTTCTATGCTTCCGAGCAGTACTTC
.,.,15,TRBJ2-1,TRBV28,CASSRRIGDVGEQFF,TGTGCCAGCAGTAGGAGAATTGGGGATGTAGGTGAGCAGTTCTTC
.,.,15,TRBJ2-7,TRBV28,CASSPVPPSSYEQYF,TGTGCCAGCAGTCCGGTACCGCCCTCCTCCTACGAGCAGTACTTC
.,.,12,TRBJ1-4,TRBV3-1,CASGSVNEKLFF,TGTGCCAGCGGCTCCGTTAATGAAAAACTGTTTTTT
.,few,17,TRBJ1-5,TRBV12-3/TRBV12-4,CASSLELGGGGNQPQHF,TGTGCCAGCAGTTTAGAATTGGGGGGAGGAGGCAATCAGCCCCAGCATTTT
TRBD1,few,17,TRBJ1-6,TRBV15,CATSRDGTAIWNSPLHF,TGTGCCACCAGCAGAGACGGGACAGCTATTTGGAATTCACCCCTCCACTTT